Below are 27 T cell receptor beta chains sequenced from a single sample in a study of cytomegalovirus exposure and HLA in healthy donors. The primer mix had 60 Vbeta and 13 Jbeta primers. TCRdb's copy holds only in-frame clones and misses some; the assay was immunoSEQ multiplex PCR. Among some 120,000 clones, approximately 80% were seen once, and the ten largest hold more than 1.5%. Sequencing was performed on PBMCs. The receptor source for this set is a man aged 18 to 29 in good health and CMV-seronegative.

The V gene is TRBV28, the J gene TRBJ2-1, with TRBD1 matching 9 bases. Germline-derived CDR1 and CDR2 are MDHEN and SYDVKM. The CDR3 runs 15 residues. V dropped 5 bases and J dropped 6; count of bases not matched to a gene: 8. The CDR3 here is CASSLRDRVRNEQFF. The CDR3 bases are TGTGCCAGCAGTCTCCGGGACAGGGTTCGCAATGAGCAGTTCTTC.

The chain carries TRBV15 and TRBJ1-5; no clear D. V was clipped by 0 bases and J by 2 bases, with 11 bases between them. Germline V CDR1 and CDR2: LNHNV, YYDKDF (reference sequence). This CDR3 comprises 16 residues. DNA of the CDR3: TGTGCCACCAGCAGAGATGGCTGGCGGGGCAATCAGCCCCAGCATTTT. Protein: CATSRDGWRGNQPQHF.

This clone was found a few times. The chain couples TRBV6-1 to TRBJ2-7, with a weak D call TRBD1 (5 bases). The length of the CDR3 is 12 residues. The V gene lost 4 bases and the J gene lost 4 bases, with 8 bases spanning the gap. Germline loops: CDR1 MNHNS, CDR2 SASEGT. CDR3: CASSGQHYEQYV. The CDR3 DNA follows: TGTGCCAGCAGTGGACAGCATTACGAGCAGTACGTC.

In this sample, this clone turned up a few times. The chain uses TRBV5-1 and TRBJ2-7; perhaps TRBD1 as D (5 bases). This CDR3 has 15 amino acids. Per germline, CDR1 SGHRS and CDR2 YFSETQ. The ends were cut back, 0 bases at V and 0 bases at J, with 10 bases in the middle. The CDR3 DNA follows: TGCGCCAGCAGCTTGGCCTCAGGGTTCTCCTACGAGCAGTACTTC. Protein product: CASSLASGFSYEQYF.

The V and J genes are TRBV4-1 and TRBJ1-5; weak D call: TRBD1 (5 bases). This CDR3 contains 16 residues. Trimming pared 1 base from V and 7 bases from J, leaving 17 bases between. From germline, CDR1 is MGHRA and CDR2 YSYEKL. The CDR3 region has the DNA TGCGCCAGCAGCCAAGGGCTCCAGGGAGGAAACCAGCCCCAGCATTTT. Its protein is CASSQGLQGGNQPQHF.

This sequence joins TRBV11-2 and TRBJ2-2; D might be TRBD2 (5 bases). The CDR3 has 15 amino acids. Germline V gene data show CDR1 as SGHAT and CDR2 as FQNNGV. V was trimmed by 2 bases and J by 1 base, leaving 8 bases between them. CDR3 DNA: TGTGCCAGCAGCTTAACGAGCGGGAACACCGGGGAGCTGTTTTTT. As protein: CASSLTSGNTGELFF.

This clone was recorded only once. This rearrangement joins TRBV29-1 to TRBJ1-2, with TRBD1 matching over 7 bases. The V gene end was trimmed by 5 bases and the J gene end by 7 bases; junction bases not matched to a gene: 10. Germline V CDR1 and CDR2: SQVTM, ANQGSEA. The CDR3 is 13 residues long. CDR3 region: CSVPGQRGSGYTF. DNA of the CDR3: TGCAGCGTTCCGGGACAGCGTGGGTCTGGCTACACCTTC.

CDR3 nucleotides: TGTGCCAGCAGCTTGTCAGGGTGGAAAGAGACCCAGTACTTC. This sequence encodes CASSLSGWKETQYF. The chain is built from TRBV5-4 and TRBJ2-5; possibly TRBD1 for D (5 bases). Trimming removed 1 base at V and 3 bases at J, with 10 bases between. The CDR3 spans 14 residues. Germline assignment: CDR1 SGHNT and CDR2 YYREEE (reference sequence). Looking up the rest from reference TRBV5-4 and TRBJ2-5 gives the full variable domain: ETGVTQSPTHLIKTRGQQVTLRCSSQSGHNTVSWYQQALGQGPQFIFQYYREEENGRGNFPPRFSGLQFPNYSSELNVNALELDDSALYLCASSLSGWKETQYFGPGTRLLVL.

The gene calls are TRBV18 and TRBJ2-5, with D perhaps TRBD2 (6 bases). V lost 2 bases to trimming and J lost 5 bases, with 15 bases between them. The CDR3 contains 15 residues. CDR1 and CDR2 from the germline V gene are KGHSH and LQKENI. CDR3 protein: CASSPTVGGVETQYF. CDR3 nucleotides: TGTGCCAGCTCACCAACCGTAGGAGGGGTTGAGACCCAGTACTTC.

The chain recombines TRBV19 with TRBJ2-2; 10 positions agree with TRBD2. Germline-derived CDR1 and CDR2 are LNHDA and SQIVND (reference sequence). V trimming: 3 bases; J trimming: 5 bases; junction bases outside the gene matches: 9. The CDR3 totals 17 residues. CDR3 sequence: CASSMRLAGEQTGELFF. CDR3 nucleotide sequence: TGTGCCAGTAGTATGAGGCTAGCGGGAGAGCAGACCGGGGAGCTGTTTTTT.

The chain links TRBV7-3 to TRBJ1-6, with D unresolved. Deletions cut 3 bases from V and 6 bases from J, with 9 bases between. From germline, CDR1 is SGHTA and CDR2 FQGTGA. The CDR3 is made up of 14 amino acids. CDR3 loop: CASSFTGFNSPLHF. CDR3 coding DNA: TGTGCCAGCAGCTTCACGGGATTTAATTCACCCCTCCACTTT.

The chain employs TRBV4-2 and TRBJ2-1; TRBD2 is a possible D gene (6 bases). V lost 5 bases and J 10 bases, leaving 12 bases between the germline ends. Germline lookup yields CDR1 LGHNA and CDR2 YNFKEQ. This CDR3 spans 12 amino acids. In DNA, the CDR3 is TGTGCCAGCAGCTCGGGACTCCGAGAGCAGTTCTTC. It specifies CASSSGLREQFF.

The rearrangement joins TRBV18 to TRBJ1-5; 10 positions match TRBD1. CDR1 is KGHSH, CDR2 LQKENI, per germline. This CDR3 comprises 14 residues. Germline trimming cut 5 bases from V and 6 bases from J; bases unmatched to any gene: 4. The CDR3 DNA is TGTGCCAGCTCAGCAGACAGGGGGCGTCAGCCCCAGCATTTT. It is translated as CASSADRGRQPQHF.

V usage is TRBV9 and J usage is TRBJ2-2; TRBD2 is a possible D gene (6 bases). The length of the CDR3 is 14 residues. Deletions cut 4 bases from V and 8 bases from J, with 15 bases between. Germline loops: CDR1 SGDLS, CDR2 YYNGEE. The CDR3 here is CASSPWGEAGELFF. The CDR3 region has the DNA TGTGCCAGCAGCCCCTGGGGGGAGGCGGGGGAGCTGTTTTTT.

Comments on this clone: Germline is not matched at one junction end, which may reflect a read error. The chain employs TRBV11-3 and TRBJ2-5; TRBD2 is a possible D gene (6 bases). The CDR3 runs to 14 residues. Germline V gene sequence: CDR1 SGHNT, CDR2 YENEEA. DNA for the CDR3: TGTGCCAGCAGCAACGGGAGAGACCAAGGGACCCAGTACTTC. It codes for CASSNGRDQGTQYF.

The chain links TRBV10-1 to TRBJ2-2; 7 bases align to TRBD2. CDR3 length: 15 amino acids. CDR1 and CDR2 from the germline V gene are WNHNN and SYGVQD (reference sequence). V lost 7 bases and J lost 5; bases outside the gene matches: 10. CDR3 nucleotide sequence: TGCGCCAGCAACGAGGGAGGGCCAGGAACCGGGGAGCTGTTTTTT. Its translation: CASNEGGPGTGELFF.

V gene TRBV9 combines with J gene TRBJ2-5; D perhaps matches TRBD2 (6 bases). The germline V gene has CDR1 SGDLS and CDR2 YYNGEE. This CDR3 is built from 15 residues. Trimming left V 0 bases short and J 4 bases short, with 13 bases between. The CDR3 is CASSVERERSETQYF. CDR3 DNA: TGTGCCAGCAGCGTAGAACGGGAGCGGTCAGAGACCCAGTACTTC.

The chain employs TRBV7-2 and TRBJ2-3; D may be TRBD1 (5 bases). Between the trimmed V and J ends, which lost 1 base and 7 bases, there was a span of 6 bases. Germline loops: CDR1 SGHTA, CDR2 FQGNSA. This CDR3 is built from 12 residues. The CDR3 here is CASSLDRNTQYF. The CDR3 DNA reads TGTGCCAGCAGCTTAGACAGGAATACGCAGTATTTT. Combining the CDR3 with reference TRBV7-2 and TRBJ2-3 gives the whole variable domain GAGVSQSPSNKVTEKGKDVELRCDPISGHTALYWYRQSLGQGLEFLIYFQGNSAPDKSGLPSDRFSAERTGGSVSTLTIQRTQQEDSAVYLCASSLDRNTQYFGPGTRLTVL.

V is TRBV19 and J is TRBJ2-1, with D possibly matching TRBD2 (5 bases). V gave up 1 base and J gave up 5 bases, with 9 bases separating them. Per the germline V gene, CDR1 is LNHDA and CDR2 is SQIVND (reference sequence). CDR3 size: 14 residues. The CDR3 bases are TGTGCCAGTAGTATAGCGGGAAATGACAATGAGCAGTTCTTC. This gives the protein CASSIAGNDNEQFF.

In DNA, the CDR3 is TGTGCCAGCAGCAGTACCTTGGACAGGGCCTACGAGCAGTACTTC. Translated, it gives CASSSTLDRAYEQYF. The V call is TRBV5-4, the J call TRBJ2-7, with 8 bases matching TRBD1. Losses at the gene ends were 4 bases for V and 2 bases for J; bases not matched to a gene: 8. Germline CDR1 is SGHNT and CDR2 is YYREEE (reference sequence). The CDR3 spans 15 residues.

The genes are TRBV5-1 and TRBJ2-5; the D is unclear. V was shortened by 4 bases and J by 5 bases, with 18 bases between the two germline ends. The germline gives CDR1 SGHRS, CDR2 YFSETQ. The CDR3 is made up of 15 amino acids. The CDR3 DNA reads TGCGCCAGCAGCCCTCGTCGCAACCTCGGGGAGACCCAGTACTTC. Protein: CASSPRRNLGETQYF.

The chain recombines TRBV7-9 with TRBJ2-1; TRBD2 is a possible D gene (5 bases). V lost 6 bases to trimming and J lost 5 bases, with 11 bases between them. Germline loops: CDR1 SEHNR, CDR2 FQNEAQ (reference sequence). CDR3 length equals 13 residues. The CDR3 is CASRPTRNNEQFF. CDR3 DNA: TGTGCCAGCAGACCCACTAGAAACAATGAGCAGTTCTTC.

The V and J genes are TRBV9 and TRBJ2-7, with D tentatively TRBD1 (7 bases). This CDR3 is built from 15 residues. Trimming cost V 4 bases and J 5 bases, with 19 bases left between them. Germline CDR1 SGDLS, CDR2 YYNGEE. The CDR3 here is CASSPRGDLHHEQYF. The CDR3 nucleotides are TGTGCCAGCAGCCCCAGGGGGGACCTACACCACGAGCAGTACTTC.

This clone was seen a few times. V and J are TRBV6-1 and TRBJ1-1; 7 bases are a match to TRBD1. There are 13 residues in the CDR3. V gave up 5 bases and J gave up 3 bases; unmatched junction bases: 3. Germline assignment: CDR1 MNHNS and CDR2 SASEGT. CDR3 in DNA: TGTGCCAGCAGTAGCACAGGGGACACTGAAGCTTTCTTT. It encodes CASSSTGDTEAFF.

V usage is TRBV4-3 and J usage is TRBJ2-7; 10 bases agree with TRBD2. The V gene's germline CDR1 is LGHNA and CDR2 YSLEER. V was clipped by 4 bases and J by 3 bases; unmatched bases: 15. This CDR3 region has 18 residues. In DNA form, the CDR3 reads TGCGCCAGCAGCCGCCAAGGGAGCATAGCGGGAGGAGACTACGAGCAGTACTTC. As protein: CASSRQGSIAGGDYEQYF.

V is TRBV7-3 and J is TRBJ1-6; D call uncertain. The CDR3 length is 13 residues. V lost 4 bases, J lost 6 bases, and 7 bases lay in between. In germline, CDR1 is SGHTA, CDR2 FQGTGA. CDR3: CASSSQSNSPLHF. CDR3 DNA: TGTGCCAGCAGCTCCCAGTCTAATTCACCCCTCCACTTT. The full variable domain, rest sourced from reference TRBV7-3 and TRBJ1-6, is GAGVSQTPSNKVTEKGKYVELRCDPISGHTALYWYRQSLGQGPEFLIYFQGTGAADDSGLPNDRFFAVRPEGSVSTLKIQRTERGDSAVYLCASSSQSNSPLHFGNGTRLTVT.

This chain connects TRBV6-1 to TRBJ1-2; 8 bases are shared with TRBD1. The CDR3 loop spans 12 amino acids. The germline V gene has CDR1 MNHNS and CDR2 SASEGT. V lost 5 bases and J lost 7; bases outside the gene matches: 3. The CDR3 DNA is TGTGCCAGCAGTTCGACAGGGGTTGGCTACACCTTC. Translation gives CASSSTGVGYTF.